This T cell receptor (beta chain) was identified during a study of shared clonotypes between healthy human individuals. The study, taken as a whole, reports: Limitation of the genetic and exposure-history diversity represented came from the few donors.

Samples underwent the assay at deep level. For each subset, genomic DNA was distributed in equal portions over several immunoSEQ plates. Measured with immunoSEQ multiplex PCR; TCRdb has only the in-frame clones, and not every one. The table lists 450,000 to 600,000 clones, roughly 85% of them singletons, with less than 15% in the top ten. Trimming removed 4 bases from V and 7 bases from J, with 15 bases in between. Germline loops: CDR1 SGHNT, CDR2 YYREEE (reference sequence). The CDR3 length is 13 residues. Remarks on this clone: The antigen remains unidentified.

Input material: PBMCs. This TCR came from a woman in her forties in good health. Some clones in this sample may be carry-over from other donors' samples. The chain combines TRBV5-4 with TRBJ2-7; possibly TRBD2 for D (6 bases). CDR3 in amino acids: CASSPGQGGEQYF. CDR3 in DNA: TGTGCCAGCAGCCCGGGGCAAGGAGGGGAGCAGTACTTC.